This passage covers 24 T cell receptor beta chains from one sample sequenced in a study of cytomegalovirus exposure and HLA in healthy donors. The PCR used 60 Vbeta and 13 Jbeta primers. Repertoires were generated with immunoSEQ multiplex PCR, while TCRdb's copy carries only in-frame clones and drops some. Its table lists roughly 78,000 clones. Sequences were obtained from PBMCs. Every receptor here comes from a boy aged 5 to 17 in good health and CMV-seronegative.

J is TRBJ1-5 and V is TRBV2, with D possibly matching TRBD1 (6 bases). This CDR3 has 13 residues. Trimming removed 1 base from V and 6 bases from J, with 7 bases in between. Per the germline V gene, CDR1 is SNHLY and CDR2 is FYNNEI. The CDR3 bases are TGTGCCAGCAGTGAAGTAGGGGGTCAGCCCCAGCATTTT. This codes for CASSEVGGQPQHF.

Regarding this clone: Mismatch with germline at one junction end may stem from a read error. The chain carries TRBV30 and TRBJ2-7; 10 bases map to TRBD1. The length of the CDR3 is 15 residues. CDR1 and CDR2 (germline): GTSNPN, SVGIG (reference sequence). CDR3 in amino acids: CAGSVGDRGPYEQYF. In DNA form, the CDR3 reads TGTGCCGGGAGTGTCGGAGACAGGGGGCCCTACGAGCAGTACTTC.

This chain joins TRBV29-1 and TRBJ1-2; D remains ambiguous. The CDR3 is 14 amino acids. Per the germline V gene, CDR1 is SQVTM and CDR2 is ANQGSEA. Between the trimmed V and J ends, which lost 0 bases and 3 bases, there was a span of 11 bases. DNA of the CDR3: TGCAGCGTTGAAGATTGGCAGGAACACTATGGCTACACCTTC. Amino acid sequence: CSVEDWQEHYGYTF.

The chain is built from TRBV4-1 and TRBJ2-3, with D possibly matching TRBD1 (5 bases). Germline V gene sequence: CDR1 MGHRA, CDR2 YSYEKL. This CDR3 spans 18 amino acids. V dropped 2 bases and J dropped 3 bases, with 21 bases sitting between them. CDR3 residues: CASSQIGLQALGTDTQYF. CDR3 nucleotide sequence: TGCGCCAGCAGCCAAATCGGCTTACAGGCGCTTGGGACAGATACGCAGTATTTT.

This rearrangement joins TRBV19 to TRBJ1-2; the D is unclear. V was pared by 5 bases and J by 8 bases, with 15 bases between. The CDR3 covers 13 residues. Germline values: CDR1 LNHDA, CDR2 SQIVND (reference sequence). This CDR3 is CASSPQTVRGYTF. For the CDR3, the DNA is TGTGCCAGTAGTCCCCAGACTGTGAGGGGCTACACCTTC.

The chain recombines TRBV4-1 with TRBJ1-1; D is undetermined. This CDR3 contains 11 residues. V shed 3 bases and J shed 3 bases, with 2 bases lying between them. The germline V gene has CDR1 MGHRA and CDR2 YSYEKL. CDR3 DNA sequence: TGCGCCAGCAGCCACTACACTGAAGCTTTCTTT. It is translated as CASSHYTEAFF.

The rearrangement joins TRBV18 to TRBJ2-5; tentatively, D is TRBD2 (6 bases). The CDR3 has 14 residues. V was shortened by 0 bases and J by 5 bases, with 10 bases between the two germline ends. Germline CDR1 reads KGHSH; CDR2 reads LQKENI. This CDR3 reads CASSPPSGDETQYF. The CDR3 DNA is TGTGCCAGCTCACCACCGTCGGGAGACGAGACCCAGTACTTC.

The CDR3 DNA is TGTGCCAGTACCTTCGGGGTTAACACTGAAGCTTTCTTT. As protein: CASTFGVNTEAFF. This chain connects TRBV19 to TRBJ1-1; no clear D. The CDR3 is made up of 13 amino acids. From germline, CDR1 is LNHDA and CDR2 SQIVND (reference sequence). V was cut by 7 bases and J by 2 bases, with 11 bases left in between.

The chain recombines TRBV6-1 with TRBJ1-2, with D tentatively TRBD1 (6 bases). Per the germline V gene, CDR1 is MNHNS and CDR2 is SASEGT. Trimming cost V 4 bases and J 4 bases, with 19 bases left between them. The CDR3 totals 16 residues. The CDR3 spells CASSAGRQALIYGYTF. DNA for the CDR3: TGTGCCAGCAGTGCGGGGAGACAGGCTCTAATCTATGGCTACACCTTC.

This chain connects TRBV2 to TRBJ2-1; possible D gene TRBD1, 6 bases. This CDR3 has 15 residues. V dropped 8 bases and J dropped 5 bases, with 19 bases sitting between them. CDR1 is SNHLY, CDR2 FYNNEI, per germline. CDR3 coding DNA: TGTGCCAGCGGGTCAAGGACAGAGTTAAACAATGAGCAGTTCTTC. Its protein is CASGSRTELNNEQFF.

V gene TRBV5-6 combines with J gene TRBJ1-2, with D uncertain. The CDR3 runs 17 residues. Looked up from germline, CDR1 is SGHDT and CDR2 is YYEEEE. Trimming stripped 4 bases from V and 3 bases from J, with 22 bases between. CDR3 in amino acids: CASSTSFLRVYDYGYTF. CDR3 DNA: TGTGCCAGCAGCACAAGCTTTTTACGGGTCTATGACTATGGCTACACCTTC.

The V and J genes are TRBV7-9 and TRBJ2-5, with 8 nucleotides matching TRBD1. J gave up 2 bases and V 4 bases, and 3 bases lay outside the gene matches. The length of the CDR3 is 14 residues. Germline loops: CDR1 SEHNR, CDR2 FQNEAQ (reference sequence). This chain's CDR3 is CASSSYRGQETQYF. For the CDR3, the DNA is TGTGCCAGCAGCTCCTACAGGGGGCAAGAGACCCAGTACTTC.

The chain combines TRBV6-5 with TRBJ2-7; possibly TRBD1 for D (5 bases). Trimming shortened V by 2 bases and J by 0 bases, and 8 bases separated the two germline ends. Germline V gene sequence: CDR1 MNHEY, CDR2 SVGAGI. CDR3 size: 14 residues. The CDR3, as DNA: TGTGCCAGCAGTTACCGACAGAGCTCCTACGAGCAGTACTTC. Translated, it gives CASSYRQSSYEQYF.

V usage is TRBV30 and J usage is TRBJ2-2; TRBD2 agrees at 13 bases. The germline V gene encodes CDR1 GTSNPN and CDR2 SVGIG (reference sequence). This CDR3 region has 15 residues. V dropped 0 bases and J dropped 6; count of bases not matched to a gene: 1. The CDR3 spells CAWSVLAGGPGELFF. For the CDR3, the DNA is TGTGCCTGGAGTGTACTAGCGGGGGGGCCCGGGGAGCTGTTTTTT.

The chain combines TRBV4-3 with TRBJ2-3; 13 bases line up with TRBD2. Germline V gives CDR1 LGHNA, CDR2 YSLEER. The length of the CDR3 is 17 residues. The trim removed 0 bases at V and 8 bases at J, leaving 8 bases unmatched. Here the CDR3 DNA reads TGCGCCAGCAGCCAAGACAGGGGGACTAGCGGGATAGGTACGCAGTATTTT. It translates to CASSQDRGTSGIGTQYF.

The chain links TRBV18 to TRBJ1-1; 8 positions match TRBD1. The CDR3 is 12 amino acids. The V gene end was trimmed by 3 bases and the J gene end by 7 bases; junction bases not matched to a gene: 1. Germline V gene data show CDR1 as KGHSH and CDR2 as LQKENI. CDR3 sequence: CASSPRGLEAFF. The CDR3 DNA sequence: TGTGCCAGCTCACCCAGGGGGCTTGAAGCTTTCTTT.

The chain uses TRBV28 and TRBJ1-2, with 11 bases fitting TRBD1. The CDR3 has 17 residues. Trimming took 6 bases from V and 4 from J; bases not matched to a gene: 13. CDR1 is MDHEN and CDR2 is SYDVKM in the germline V gene. CDR3 protein: CASRHTGTGGWGYGYTF. In DNA form, the CDR3 reads TGTGCCAGCAGACATACCGGGACAGGGGGATGGGGCTATGGCTACACCTTC.

The J gene is TRBJ1-2, the V gene TRBV5-1, with D possibly TRBD1 on 6 matching bases. The CDR3 runs 13 residues. Trimming took off 0 bases at V and 6 bases at J, with 9 bases between the two ends. In germline, CDR1 is SGHRS, CDR2 YFSETQ. The CDR3 is CASSLVQGNGYTF. The CDR3 nucleotides are TGCGCCAGCAGCTTGGTACAGGGAAATGGCTACACCTTC.

The V call is TRBV4-3, the J call TRBJ2-7; possible D gene TRBD2, 5 bases. Between the trimmed V and J ends, which lost 4 bases and 1 base, there was a span of 11 bases. This CDR3 is 14 amino acids long. In germline, CDR1 is LGHNA, CDR2 YSLEER. Here the CDR3 reads CASSLGVESYEQYF. The CDR3 coding sequence is TGCGCCAGCAGCCTGGGAGTAGAGTCCTACGAGCAGTACTTC.

The V gene is TRBV7-2, the J gene TRBJ1-1, with 8 positions matching TRBD1. CDR3 length equals 14 residues. With V trimmed by 6 bases and J by 2 bases, 5 bases remained unmatched. The germline gives CDR1 SGHTA, CDR2 FQGNSA. CDR3 in DNA: TGTGCCAGCAGGGCCCAGGGGGCTAACACTGAAGCTTTCTTT. This gives the protein CASRAQGANTEAFF.

The chain employs TRBV7-8 and TRBJ1-5, with a possible D match to TRBD1 (6 bases). V lost 0 bases and J lost 2, with 14 bases in between. The CDR3 has 17 residues. Per germline, CDR1 SGHVS and CDR2 FQNEAQ. In DNA form, the CDR3 reads TGTGCCAGCAGCTTAGCGACTTTCAGGGGAGGCAATCAGCCCCAGCATTTT. The encoded protein is CASSLATFRGGNQPQHF.

In DNA form, the CDR3 reads TGTGCCAGCAGTTACTCGTTTAGGGGAGGAAACACTGAAGCTTTCTTT. Protein product: CASSYSFRGGNTEAFF. The chain joins TRBV6-6 to TRBJ1-1, with D perhaps TRBD1 (5 bases). The CDR3 is made up of 16 amino acids. V dropped 0 bases and J dropped 2 bases, with 13 bases sitting between them. Germline CDR1 MNHNY, CDR2 SVGAGI (reference sequence).

Comment on this clone: The junction and the germline gene differ at one end; a read error may be behind it. The chain uses TRBV5-1 and TRBJ2-1; D is uncertain. The CDR3 runs to 14 residues. Germline V CDR1 and CDR2: SGHRS, YFSETQ. In DNA, the CDR3 is TGCGCCAGCAGCTTGGATAGCTCCGACAATGAGCAGTTCTTC. It translates to CASSLDSSDNEQFF. The full variable domain, with the rest looked up from reference TRBV5-1 and TRBJ2-1, is KAGVTQTPRYLIKTRGQQVTLSCSPISGHRSVSWYQQTPGQGLQFLFEYFSETQRNKGNFPGRFSGRQFSNSRSEMNVSTLELGDSALYLCASSLDSSDNEQFFGPGTRLTVL.

The V call is TRBV27, the J call TRBJ1-1; weak D call: TRBD1 (5 bases). CDR1 is MNHEY and CDR2 is SMNVEV in the germline V gene (reference sequence). The CDR3 length is 16 residues. V was trimmed by 4 bases and J by 1 base, leaving 16 bases between them. The DNA of the CDR3 is TGTGCCAGCAGTTATACCCTCCCCACAGGGAACACTGAAGCTTTCTTT. This codes for CASSYTLPTGNTEAFF.